The 20 T cell receptor beta chains below come from one sample, sequenced in a study of OX40 agonist ivuxolimab in advanced cancers. Assay: immunoSEQ multiplex PCR; the TCRdb copy retains only in-frame clones and omits some. The sample records approximately 100,000 clones, 85% to 90% being singletons. Sequencing was performed on CD4+ or CD8+ T cells sorted from blood, taken in a trial of the OX40 agonist ivuxolimab. The receptors were gathered from an adult with an advanced solid tumor such as melanoma, head and neck, liver or kidney cancer.

The V and J genes are TRBV7-2 and TRBJ2-1; TRBD1 might be the D (5 bases). This CDR3 spans 14 amino acids. Germline V lookup: CDR1 SGHTA, CDR2 FQGNSA. V lost 5 bases to trimming and J lost 6 bases, with 14 bases between them. The CDR3 reads CASSVRVLGNEQFF. CDR3 sequence (DNA): TGTGCCAGCAGCGTCAGGGTTCTGGGCAATGAGCAGTTCTTC. The complete variable domain, with remaining parts taken from reference TRBV7-2 and TRBJ2-1, reads GAGVSQSPSNKVTEKGKDVELRCDPISGHTALYWYRQSLGQGLEFLIYFQGNSAPDKSGLPSDRFSAERTGGSVSTLTIQRTQQEDSAVYLCASSVRVLGNEQFFGPGTRLTVL.

The chain couples TRBV5-1 to TRBJ2-5, with D uncertain. This CDR3 has 11 amino acids. Germline V lookup: CDR1 SGHRS, CDR2 YFSETQ. Between the trimmed V and J ends, which lost 5 bases and 2 bases, there was a span of 4 bases. The CDR3 DNA follows: TGCGCCAGCAGGGAGCAAGAGACCCAGTACTTC. This codes for CASREQETQYF.

The CDR3 coding sequence is TGTGCCAGCAGTCGGCCTGTTCAAAACATTCAGTACTTC. Translation gives CASSRPVQNIQYF. The V gene is TRBV7-9, the J gene TRBJ2-4; D gene ambiguous. The length of the CDR3 is 13 residues. The ends were cut back, 6 bases at V and 5 bases at J, with 11 bases in the middle. Germline V gene lookup returns CDR1 SEHNR and CDR2 FQNEAQ (reference sequence).

The J gene is TRBJ1-5, the V gene TRBV10-3, with TRBD1 matching over 7 bases. This CDR3 is 13 amino acids long. The germline CDR1 and CDR2 sequences are ENHRY and SYGVKD. The V and J ends lost 8 bases and 5 bases, in that order; junction bases with no gene match: 6. The CDR3 reads CAIATGTYQPQHF. The CDR3, as DNA: TGTGCCATCGCGACAGGGACCTATCAGCCCCAGCATTTT.

This sequence joins TRBV6-4 and TRBJ2-2; a possible D gene is TRBD1 (7 bases). The V gene's germline CDR1 is MRHNA and CDR2 SNTAGT. V was pared by 4 bases and J by 5 bases, with 14 bases between. The CDR3 sequence is 15 residues long. Here the CDR3 reads CASSAQGGFTGELFF. CDR3 nucleotide sequence: TGTGCCAGCAGTGCGCAGGGGGGTTTTACCGGGGAGCTGTTTTTT.

This clone was counted a single time. The rearrangement uses TRBV2 and TRBJ2-5; 7 positions match TRBD1. In germline, CDR1 is SNHLY, CDR2 FYNNEI. The ends lost 10 bases at V and 2 bases at J; junction bases unmatched: 7. The CDR3 has 13 residues. CDR3 sequence reads: CATSGQVQETQYF. The CDR3, as DNA: TGTGCCACTTCCGGACAGGTACAAGAGACCCAGTACTTC.

The chain is built from TRBV11-2 and TRBJ2-1, with 10 positions matching TRBD2. The CDR3 has 16 residues. CDR1 SGHAT and CDR2 FQNNGV come from the germline V gene. V lost 4 bases and J lost 9; bases outside the gene matches: 12. The CDR3 here is CASSSSTSGLVSEQFF. The CDR3 bases are TGTGCCAGCAGCTCATCGACTAGCGGGCTGGTGTCTGAGCAGTTCTTC.

The genes are TRBV5-4 and TRBJ2-6; unclear D gene. CDR1 is SGHNT and CDR2 is YYREEE in the germline V gene (reference sequence). V shed 5 bases and J shed 0 bases, with 15 bases lying between them. The CDR3 length is 17 residues. DNA for the CDR3: TGTGCCAGCAGGGATTGGGCAGGTTCCTCTGGGGCCAACGTCCTGACTTTC. This translates into CASRDWAGSSGANVLTF.

The rearrangement links TRBV18 to TRBJ1-2, with a tentative D call TRBD1 (5 bases). V dropped 3 bases and J dropped 3 bases, with 14 bases sitting between them. The V gene's germline CDR1 is KGHSH and CDR2 LQKENI. There are 15 residues in the CDR3. CDR3 in amino acids: CASSPPGGGDYGYTF. The CDR3 DNA follows: TGTGCCAGCTCACCTCCCGGGGGAGGGGACTATGGCTACACCTTC. Using reference TRBV18 and TRBJ1-2 for the parts outside the CDR3, the full variable domain is NAGVMQNPRHLVRRRGQEARLRCSPMKGHSHVYWYRQLPEEGLKFMVYLQKENIIDESGMPKERFSAEFPKEGPSILRIQQVVRGDSAAYFCASSPPGGGDYGYTFGSGTRLTVV.

This clone was observed a single time. The chain employs TRBV13 and TRBJ2-7, with TRBD1 matching 8 bases. The CDR3 length is 13 residues. After removal of 5 bases from V and 2 bases from J, the junction contained 2 bases not matched to a gene. The germline V gene has CDR1 PRHDT and CDR2 FYEKMQ (reference sequence). This CDR3 reads CASSQGAPYEQYF. CDR3 DNA: TGTGCCAGCAGCCAGGGGGCCCCCTACGAGCAGTACTTC. Full variable domain (rest looked up from reference TRBV13 and TRBJ2-7): AAGVIQSPRHLIKEKRETATLKCYPIPRHDTVYWYQQGPGQDPQFLISFYEKMQSDKGSIPDRFSAQQFSDYHSELNMSSLELGDSALYFCASSQGAPYEQYFGPGTRLTVT.

The CDR3 sequence is CASRGQGNTEAFF. The CDR3 DNA is TGTGCCAGTAGGGGACAGGGGAACACTGAAGCTTTCTTT. The chain uses TRBV19 and TRBJ1-1, with TRBD1 matching 9 bases. Germline V gene data show CDR1 as LNHDA and CDR2 as SQIVND (reference sequence). J gave up 1 base and V 6 bases, and 0 bases lay outside the gene matches. CDR3 size: 13 residues.

The V gene is TRBV27, the J gene TRBJ1-6; D remains ambiguous. This CDR3 is 17 amino acids long. CDR1 and CDR2 (germline): MNHEY, SMNVEV (reference sequence). V lost 4 bases and J 1 base, leaving 14 bases between the germline ends. The CDR3 DNA is TGTGCCAGCAGTTCTGCGGGCTCAGCTTCCTATAATTCACCCCTCCACTTT. This sequence encodes CASSSAGSASYNSPLHF.

The genes are TRBV11-2 and TRBJ2-7; D is possibly TRBD2 (6 bases). Deletions cut 5 bases from V and 3 bases from J, with 11 bases between. Germline CDR1 and CDR2: SGHAT and FQNNGV. The CDR3 is 13 amino acids. CDR3 residues: CASSRGAYYEQYF. The CDR3 DNA follows: TGTGCCAGCAGCCGCGGGGCCTACTACGAGCAGTACTTC.

V gene TRBV6-5 combines with J gene TRBJ1-2, with D possibly matching TRBD1 (5 bases). CDR1 is MNHEY, CDR2 SVGAGI, per germline. Trimming pared 2 bases from V and 8 bases from J, leaving 15 bases between. The CDR3 is 14 residues long. The CDR3 DNA follows: TGTGCCAGCAGTTACCCACGGGGTAGGGGAGGCTACACCTTC. Its translation: CASSYPRGRGGYTF.

The rearrangement uses TRBV19 and TRBJ2-1; D may be TRBD2 (5 bases). Trimming shortened V by 4 bases and J by 10 bases, and 14 bases separated the two germline ends. Germline CDR1 reads LNHDA; CDR2 reads SQIVND (reference sequence). The CDR3 is made up of 13 amino acids. The DNA of the CDR3 is TGTGCCAGTAGTAGCCAGCAGAGGGTCGAGCAGTTCTTC. Residues: CASSSQQRVEQFF. The full variable domain, in which reference TRBV19 and TRBJ2-1 provide the parts outside the CDR3, is DGGITQSPKYLFRKEGQNVTLSCEQNLNHDAMYWYRQDPGQGLRLIYYSQIVNDFQKGDIAEGYSVSREKKESFPLTVTSAQKNPTAFYLCASSSQQRVEQFFGPGTRLTVL.

The V call is TRBV29-1, the J call TRBJ2-5; TRBD2 agrees at 7 bases. J lost 2 bases, V lost 6 bases, and 6 bases had no gene match. The V gene's germline CDR1 is SQVTM and CDR2 ANQGSEA. The CDR3 is 13 residues long. The CDR3 protein is CSVDAGGQETQYF. CDR3 sequence (DNA): TGCAGCGTGGACGCCGGGGGGCAAGAGACCCAGTACTTC.

The chain employs TRBV9 and TRBJ2-1, with D hard to call. In germline, CDR1 is SGDLS, CDR2 YYNGEE. The CDR3 consists of 15 residues. The ends were cut back, 0 bases at V and 4 bases at J, with 11 bases in the middle. CDR3 nucleotides: TGTGCCAGCAGCGTAGAGTTTGCGGCTTACAATGAGCAGTTCTTC. Amino acids: CASSVEFAAYNEQFF.

For this clone: The identical CDR3 is also encoded by other nucleotide sequences in the sample. The CDR3 here is CASSLALGEEAFF. Here the CDR3 DNA reads TGTGCCAGCAGCTTAGCGCTGGGGGAGGAAGCTTTCTTT. The chain carries TRBV7-6 and TRBJ1-1; possibly TRBD1 for D (5 bases). CDR1 and CDR2 (germline): SGHVS, FNYEAQ. The CDR3 is made up of 13 amino acids. Between the trimmed V and J ends, which lost 0 bases and 8 bases, there was a span of 10 bases.

The chain couples TRBV11-3 to TRBJ2-3; 9 positions match TRBD2. This CDR3 comprises 16 residues. J was trimmed by 1 base and V by 1 base; bases with no gene match: 3. Germline CDR1 SGHNT, CDR2 YENEEA. The CDR3 protein is CASSLVSSGGTDTQYF. DNA for the CDR3: TGTGCCAGCAGCTTAGTGTCTAGCGGGGGCACAGATACGCAGTATTTT.

The chain carries TRBV6-6 and TRBJ1-1, with unresolved D. The CDR3 is 12 residues long. Trimming removed 6 bases at V and 1 base at J, with 6 bases between. Germline V CDR1 and CDR2: MNHNY, SVGAGI (reference sequence). The CDR3 sequence: CASRRTNTEAFF. CDR3 DNA sequence: TGTGCCAGCAGAAGGACGAACACTGAAGCTTTCTTT.